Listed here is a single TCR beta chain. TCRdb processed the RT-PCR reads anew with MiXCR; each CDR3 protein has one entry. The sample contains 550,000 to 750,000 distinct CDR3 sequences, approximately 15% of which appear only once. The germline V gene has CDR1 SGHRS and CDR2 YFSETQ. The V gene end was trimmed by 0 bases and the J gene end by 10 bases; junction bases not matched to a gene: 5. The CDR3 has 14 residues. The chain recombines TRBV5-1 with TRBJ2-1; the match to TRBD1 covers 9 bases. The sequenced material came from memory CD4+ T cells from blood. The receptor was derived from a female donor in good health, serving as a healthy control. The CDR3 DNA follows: TGCGCCAGCAGCTTGGCACAGGGGGCGGCCGAGCAGTTCTTC. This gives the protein CASSLAQGAAEQFF.